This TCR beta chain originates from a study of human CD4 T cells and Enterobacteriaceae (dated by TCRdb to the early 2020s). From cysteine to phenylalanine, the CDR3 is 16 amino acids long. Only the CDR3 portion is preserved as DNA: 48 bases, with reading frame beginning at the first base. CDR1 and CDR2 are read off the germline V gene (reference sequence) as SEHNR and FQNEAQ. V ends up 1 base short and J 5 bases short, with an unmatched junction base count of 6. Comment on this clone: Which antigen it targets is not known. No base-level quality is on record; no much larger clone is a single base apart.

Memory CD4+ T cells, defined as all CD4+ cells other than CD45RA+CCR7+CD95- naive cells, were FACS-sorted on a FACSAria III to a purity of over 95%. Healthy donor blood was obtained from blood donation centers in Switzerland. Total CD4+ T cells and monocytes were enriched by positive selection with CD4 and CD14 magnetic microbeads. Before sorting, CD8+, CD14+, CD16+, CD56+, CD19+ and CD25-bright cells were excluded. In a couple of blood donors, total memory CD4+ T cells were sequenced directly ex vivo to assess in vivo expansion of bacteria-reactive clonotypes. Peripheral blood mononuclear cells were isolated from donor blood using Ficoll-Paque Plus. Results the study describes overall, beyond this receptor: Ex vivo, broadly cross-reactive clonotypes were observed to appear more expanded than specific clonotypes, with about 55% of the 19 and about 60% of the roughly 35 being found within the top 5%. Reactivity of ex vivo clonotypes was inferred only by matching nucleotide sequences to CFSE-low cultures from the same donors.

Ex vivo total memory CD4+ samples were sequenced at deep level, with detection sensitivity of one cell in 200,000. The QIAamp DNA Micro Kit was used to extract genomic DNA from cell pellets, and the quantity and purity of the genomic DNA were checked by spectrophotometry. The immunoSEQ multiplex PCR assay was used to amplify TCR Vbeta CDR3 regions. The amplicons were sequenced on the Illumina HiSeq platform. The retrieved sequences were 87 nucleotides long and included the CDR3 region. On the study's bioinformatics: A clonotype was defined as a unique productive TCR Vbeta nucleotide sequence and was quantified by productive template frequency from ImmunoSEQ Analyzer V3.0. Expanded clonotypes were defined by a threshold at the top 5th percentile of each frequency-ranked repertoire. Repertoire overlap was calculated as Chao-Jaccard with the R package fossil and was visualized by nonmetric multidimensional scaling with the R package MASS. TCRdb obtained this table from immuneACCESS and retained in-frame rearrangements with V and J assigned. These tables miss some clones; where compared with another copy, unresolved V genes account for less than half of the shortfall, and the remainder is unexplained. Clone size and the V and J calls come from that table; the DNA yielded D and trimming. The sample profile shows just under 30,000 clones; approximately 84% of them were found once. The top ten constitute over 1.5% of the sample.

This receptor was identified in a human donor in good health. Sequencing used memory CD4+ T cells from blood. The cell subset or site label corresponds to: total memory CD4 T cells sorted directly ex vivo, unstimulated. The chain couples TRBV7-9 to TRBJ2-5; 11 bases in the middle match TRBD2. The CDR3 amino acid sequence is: CASSLGLAGGIETQYF. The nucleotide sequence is TGTGCCAGCAGCTTAGGGCTAGCGGGAGGAATCGAGACCCAGTACTTC.